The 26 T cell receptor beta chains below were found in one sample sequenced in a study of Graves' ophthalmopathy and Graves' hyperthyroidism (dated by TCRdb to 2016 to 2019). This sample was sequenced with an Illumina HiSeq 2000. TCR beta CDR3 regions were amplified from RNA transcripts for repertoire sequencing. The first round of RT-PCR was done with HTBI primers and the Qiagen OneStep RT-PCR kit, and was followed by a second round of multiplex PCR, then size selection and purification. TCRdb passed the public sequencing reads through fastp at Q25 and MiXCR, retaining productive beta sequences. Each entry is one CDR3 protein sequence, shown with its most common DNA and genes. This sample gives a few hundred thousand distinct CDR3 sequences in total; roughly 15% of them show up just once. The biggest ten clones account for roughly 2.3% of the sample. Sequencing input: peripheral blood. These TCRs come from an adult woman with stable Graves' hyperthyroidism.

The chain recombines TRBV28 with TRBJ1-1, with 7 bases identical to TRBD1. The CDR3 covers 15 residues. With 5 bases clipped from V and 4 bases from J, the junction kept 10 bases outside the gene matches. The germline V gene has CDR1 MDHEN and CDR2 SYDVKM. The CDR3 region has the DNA TGTGCCAGCAGTCCTCCGACAGGGTTCGGCACTGAAGCTTTCTTT. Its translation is CASSPPTGFGTEAFF.

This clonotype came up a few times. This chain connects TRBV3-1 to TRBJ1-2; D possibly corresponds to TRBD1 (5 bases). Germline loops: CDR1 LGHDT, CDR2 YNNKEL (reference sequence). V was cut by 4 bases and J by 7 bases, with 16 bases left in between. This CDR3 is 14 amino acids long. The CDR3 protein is CASSLPGGSGGYTF. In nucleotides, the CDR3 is TGTGCCAGCAGCCTTCCTGGGGGATCTGGTGGCTACACCTTC.

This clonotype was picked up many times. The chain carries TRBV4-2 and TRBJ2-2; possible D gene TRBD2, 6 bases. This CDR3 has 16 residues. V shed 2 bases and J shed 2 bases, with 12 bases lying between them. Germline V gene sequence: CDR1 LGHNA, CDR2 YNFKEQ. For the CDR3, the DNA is TGTGCCAGCAGCCAACAGGTGGCGGGAAACACCGGGGAGCTGTTTTTT. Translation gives CASSQQVAGNTGELFF.

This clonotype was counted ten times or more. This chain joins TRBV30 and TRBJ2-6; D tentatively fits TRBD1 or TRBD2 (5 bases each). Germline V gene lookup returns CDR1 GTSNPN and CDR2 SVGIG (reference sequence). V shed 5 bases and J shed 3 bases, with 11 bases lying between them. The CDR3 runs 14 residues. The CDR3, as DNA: TGTGCCTGGGGGGGTTTGAGTGGGGCCAACGTCCTGACTTTC. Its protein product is CAWGGLSGANVLTF.

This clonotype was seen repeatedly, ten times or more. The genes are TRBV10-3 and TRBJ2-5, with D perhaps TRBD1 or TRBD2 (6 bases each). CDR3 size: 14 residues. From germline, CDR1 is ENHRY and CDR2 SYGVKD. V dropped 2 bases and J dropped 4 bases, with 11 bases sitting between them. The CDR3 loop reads CAISELTGAETQYF. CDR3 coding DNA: TGTGCCATCAGTGAGCTCACGGGGGCAGAGACCCAGTACTTC.

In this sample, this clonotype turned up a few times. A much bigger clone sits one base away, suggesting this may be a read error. DNA of the CDR3: TGTGCCAGCAGCTTAGCCCTGACGGGAGGCGCTGAAGCTTTCTTT. Its protein is CASSLALTGGAEAFF. The chain has TRBV7-6 and TRBJ1-1; D ambiguous. Trimming shortened V by 0 bases and J by 6 bases, and 14 bases separated the two germline ends. The CDR3 covers 15 residues. CDR1 is SGHVS, CDR2 FNYEAQ, per germline.

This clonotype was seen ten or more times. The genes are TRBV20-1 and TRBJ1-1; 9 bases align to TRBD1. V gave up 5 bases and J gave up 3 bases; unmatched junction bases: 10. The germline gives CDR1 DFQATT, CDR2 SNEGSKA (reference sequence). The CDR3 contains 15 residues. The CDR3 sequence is CSAPKTGGADTEAFF. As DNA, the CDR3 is TGCAGTGCTCCTAAAACAGGGGGCGCGGACACTGAAGCTTTCTTT.

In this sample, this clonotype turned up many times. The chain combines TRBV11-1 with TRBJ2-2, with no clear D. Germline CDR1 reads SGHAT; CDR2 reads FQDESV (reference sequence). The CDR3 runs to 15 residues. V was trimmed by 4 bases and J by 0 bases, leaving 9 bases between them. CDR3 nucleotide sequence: TGTGCCAGCAGCTCGAACCAGGCGAACACCGGGGAGCTGTTTTTT. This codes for CASSSNQANTGELFF.

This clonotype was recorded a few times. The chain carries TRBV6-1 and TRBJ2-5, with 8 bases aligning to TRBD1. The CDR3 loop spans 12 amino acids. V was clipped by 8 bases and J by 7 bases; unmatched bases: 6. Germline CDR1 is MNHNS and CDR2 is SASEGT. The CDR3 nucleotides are TGTGCCAGCGGACAGGGCGAGGGGACCCAGTACTTC. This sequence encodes CASGQGEGTQYF.

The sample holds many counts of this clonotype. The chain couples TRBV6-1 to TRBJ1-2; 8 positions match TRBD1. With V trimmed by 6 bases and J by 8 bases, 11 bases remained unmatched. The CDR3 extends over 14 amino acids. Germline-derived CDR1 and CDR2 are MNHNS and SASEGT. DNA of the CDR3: TGTGCCAGCAGCCCAGGGGGCTCAGGATTGGGCTACACCTTC. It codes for CASSPGGSGLGYTF.

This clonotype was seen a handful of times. This CDR3 reads CSVKRPNQPQHF. In DNA form, the CDR3 reads TGCAGCGTAAAAAGACCAAATCAGCCCCAGCATTTT. The chain links TRBV29-1 to TRBJ1-5; no clear D. Germline values: CDR1 SQVTM, CDR2 ANQGSEA. Trimming took off 6 bases at V and 4 bases at J, with 10 bases between the two ends. This CDR3 region has 12 residues. The whole variable domain, filled in from reference TRBV29-1 and TRBJ1-5, reads SAVISQKPSRDICQRGTSLTIQCQVDSQVTMMFWYRQQPGQSLTLIATANQGSEATYESGFVIDKFPISRPNLTFSTLTVSNMSPEDSSIYLCSVKRPNQPQHFGDGTRLSIL.

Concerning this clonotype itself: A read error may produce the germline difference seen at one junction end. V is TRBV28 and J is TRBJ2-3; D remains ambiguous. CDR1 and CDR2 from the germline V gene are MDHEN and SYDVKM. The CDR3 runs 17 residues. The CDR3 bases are TGTGCCAGCAGTTTCCCCCCTTCCGGTTTCTTCACAGATTCGCAGTATTTT. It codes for CASSFPPSGFFTDSQYF.

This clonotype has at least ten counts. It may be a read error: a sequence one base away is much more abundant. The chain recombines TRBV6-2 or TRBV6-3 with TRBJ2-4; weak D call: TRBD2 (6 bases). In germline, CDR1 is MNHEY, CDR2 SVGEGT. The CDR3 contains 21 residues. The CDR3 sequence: CASSYPGSGSRRIIAKNIRYF. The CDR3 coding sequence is TGTGCCAGCAGTTACCCCGGGAGTGGGTCCCGTCGGATCATAGCCAAAAACATTCGGTACTTC.

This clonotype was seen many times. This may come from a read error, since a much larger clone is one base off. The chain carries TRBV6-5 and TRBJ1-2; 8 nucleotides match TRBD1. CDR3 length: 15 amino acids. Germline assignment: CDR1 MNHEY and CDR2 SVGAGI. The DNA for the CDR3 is TGTGCCGGCAGTGATTACAGGGGGTTTCGCTATGGCTACACCTTC. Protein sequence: CAGSDYRGFRYGYTF.

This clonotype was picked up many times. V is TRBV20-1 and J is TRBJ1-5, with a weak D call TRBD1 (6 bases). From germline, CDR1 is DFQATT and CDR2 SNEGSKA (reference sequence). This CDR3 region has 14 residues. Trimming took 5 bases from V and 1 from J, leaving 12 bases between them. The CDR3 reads CSAEITGSNQPQHF. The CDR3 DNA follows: TGCAGTGCTGAAATCACAGGGAGCAATCAGCCCCAGCATTTT.

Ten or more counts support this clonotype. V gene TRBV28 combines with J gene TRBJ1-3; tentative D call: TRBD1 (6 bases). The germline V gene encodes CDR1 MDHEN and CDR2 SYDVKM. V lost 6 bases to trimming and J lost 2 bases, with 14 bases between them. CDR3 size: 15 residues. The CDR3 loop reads CASSPGGQTGNTIYF. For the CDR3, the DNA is TGTGCCAGCAGCCCGGGGGGCCAGACTGGAAACACCATATATTTT.

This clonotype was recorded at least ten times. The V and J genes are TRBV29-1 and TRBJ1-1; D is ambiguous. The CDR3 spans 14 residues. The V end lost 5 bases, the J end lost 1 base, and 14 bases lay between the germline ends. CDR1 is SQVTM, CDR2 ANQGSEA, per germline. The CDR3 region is CSVFPMAANTEAFF. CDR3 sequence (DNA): TGCAGCGTTTTTCCGATGGCAGCGAACACTGAAGCTTTCTTT. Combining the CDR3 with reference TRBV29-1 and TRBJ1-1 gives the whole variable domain SAVISQKPSRDICQRGTSLTIQCQVDSQVTMMFWYRQQPGQSLTLIATANQGSEATYESGFVIDKFPISRPNLTFSTLTVSNMSPEDSSIYLCSVFPMAANTEAFFGQGTRLTVV.

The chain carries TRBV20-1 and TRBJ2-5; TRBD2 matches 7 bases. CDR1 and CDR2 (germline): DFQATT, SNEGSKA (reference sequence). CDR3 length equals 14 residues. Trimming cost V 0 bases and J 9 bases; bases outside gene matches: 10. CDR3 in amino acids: CSARDPQRGGSQYF. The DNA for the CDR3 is TGCAGTGCTAGAGATCCCCAGCGGGGAGGGTCCCAGTACTTC.

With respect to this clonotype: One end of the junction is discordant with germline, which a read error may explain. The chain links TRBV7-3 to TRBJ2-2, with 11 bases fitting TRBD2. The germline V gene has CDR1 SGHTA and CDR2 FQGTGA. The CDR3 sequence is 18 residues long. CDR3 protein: CASSPLSTSGGNTGELCF. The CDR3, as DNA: TGTGCTAGCAGCCCCCTGTCCACTAGCGGGGGTAACACCGGGGAGCTGTGTTTT.

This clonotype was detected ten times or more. Here the CDR3 reads CASKSEDSMNTEAFF. CDR3 in DNA: TGTGCCAGCAAATCAGAAGATTCCATGAACACTGAAGCTTTCTTT. V is TRBV6-4 and J is TRBJ1-1; unclear D gene. The CDR3 is made up of 15 amino acids. CDR1 and CDR2 (germline): MRHNA, SNTAGT. Deletions cut 7 bases from V and 0 bases from J, with 15 bases between.

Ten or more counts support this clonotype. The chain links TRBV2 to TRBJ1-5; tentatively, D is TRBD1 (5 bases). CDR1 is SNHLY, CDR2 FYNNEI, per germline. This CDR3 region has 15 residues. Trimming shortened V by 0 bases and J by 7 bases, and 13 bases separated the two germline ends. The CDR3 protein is CASSEAPGVGQPQHF. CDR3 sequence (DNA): TGTGCCAGCAGTGAAGCTCCGGGGGTAGGGCAGCCCCAGCATTTT.

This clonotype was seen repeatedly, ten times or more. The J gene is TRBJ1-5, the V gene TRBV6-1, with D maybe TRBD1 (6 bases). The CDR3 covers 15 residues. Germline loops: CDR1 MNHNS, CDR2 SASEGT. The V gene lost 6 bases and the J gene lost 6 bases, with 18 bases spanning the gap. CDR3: CASRRGTGNGQPQHF. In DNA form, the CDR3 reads TGTGCCAGCAGACGGGGAACAGGGAATGGTCAGCCCCAGCATTTT.

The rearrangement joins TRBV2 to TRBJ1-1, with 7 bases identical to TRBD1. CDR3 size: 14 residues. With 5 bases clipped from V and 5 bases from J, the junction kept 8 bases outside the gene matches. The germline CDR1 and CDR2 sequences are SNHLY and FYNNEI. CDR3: CASSYTGVGTEAFF. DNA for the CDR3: TGTGCCAGCAGTTACACAGGGGTGGGAACTGAAGCTTTCTTT.

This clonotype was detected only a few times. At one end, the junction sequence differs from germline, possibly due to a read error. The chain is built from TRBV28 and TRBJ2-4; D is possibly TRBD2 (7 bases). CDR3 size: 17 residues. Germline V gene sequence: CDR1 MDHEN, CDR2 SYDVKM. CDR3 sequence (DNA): TGTGCCAGCAGTCAAGGGGGGGCGGGCAAAGCCAAAAACATTAAGTACTTC. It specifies CASSQGGAGKAKNIKYF.

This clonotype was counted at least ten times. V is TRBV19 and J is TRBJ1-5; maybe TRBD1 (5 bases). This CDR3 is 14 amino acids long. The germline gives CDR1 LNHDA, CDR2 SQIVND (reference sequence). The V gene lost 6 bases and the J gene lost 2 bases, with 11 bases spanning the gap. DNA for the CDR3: TGTGCCAGTAGCCACTCGGGACGCAATCAGCCCCAGCATTTT. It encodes CASSHSGRNQPQHF.

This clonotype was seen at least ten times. CDR3 region: CASSQSDRDSAYEQYF. CDR3 DNA sequence: TGTGCCAGCAGCCAGAGCGACCGGGACAGCGCCTACGAGCAGTACTTC. The gene calls are TRBV4-2 and TRBJ2-7; 7 bases align to TRBD1. V was pared by 3 bases and J by 2 bases, with 10 bases of the junction left unmatched. CDR3 length equals 16 residues. Germline lookup yields CDR1 LGHNA and CDR2 YNFKEQ.